What follows are 28 T cell receptor beta chains derived from one specimen sequenced in a study of shared clonotypes between healthy human individuals. Generated by immunoSEQ multiplex PCR, the TCRdb table keeps only in-frame clones and is missing some. The table has about 680,000 clones, around three quarters seen once. What was sequenced was memory CD4+ T cells sorted from blood. The sample's subset: CD45RA-negative fraction. The receptors stem from a woman aged 30 to 39 in good health.

The chain carries TRBV28 and TRBJ2-7; D may be TRBD1 (6 bases). Trimming shortened V by 4 bases and J by 6 bases, and 16 bases separated the two germline ends. Germline values: CDR1 MDHEN, CDR2 SYDVKM. The CDR3 length is 14 residues. This CDR3 reads CASSSSTGLREQYF. In nucleotides, the CDR3 is TGTGCCAGCAGTTCATCGACAGGTCTTCGCGAGCAGTACTTC.

V usage is TRBV5-1 and J usage is TRBJ1-1; D remains unclear. The CDR3 sequence is 13 residues long. The V end was cut by 4 bases, the J end by 11 bases, with 18 bases between. The germline CDR1 and CDR2 sequences are SGHRS and YFSETQ. The CDR3, as DNA: TGCGCCAGCAGCCCCCGAGTGGGGTCTGGGGCTTTCTTT. It yields the protein CASSPRVGSGAFF.

This chain links TRBV27 with TRBJ2-7; 9 nucleotides match TRBD2. Germline CDR1 is MNHEY and CDR2 is SMNVEV (reference sequence). CDR3 length: 13 residues. Trimming cost V 11 bases and J 4 bases; bases outside gene matches: 9. The DNA for the CDR3 is TGTGCCGTCGGGTCTAGCGGGATTTACGAGCAGTACTTC. This gives the protein CAVGSSGIYEQYF.

V is TRBV29-1 and J is TRBJ2-7, with 10 bases lining up with TRBD2. The CDR3 consists of 13 residues. V was pared by 2 bases and J by 6 bases, with 4 bases of the junction left unmatched. Germline CDR1 SQVTM, CDR2 ANQGSEA. CDR3 in amino acids: CSVETSGNGEQYF. DNA for the CDR3: TGCAGCGTTGAAACTAGCGGGAACGGCGAGCAGTACTTC.

V is TRBV25-1 and J is TRBJ1-3; 7 nucleotides match TRBD1. Germline CDR1 is MGHDK and CDR2 is SYGVNS. V was pared by 2 bases and J by 3 bases, with 7 bases of the junction left unmatched. The CDR3 totals 16 residues. The CDR3 protein is CASSEGGRGYGNTIYF. CDR3 nucleotide sequence: TGTGCCAGCAGTGAAGGAGGCAGGGGGTATGGAAACACCATATATTTT.

The V call is TRBV2, the J call TRBJ1-4; tentative D call: TRBD1 (5 bases). The V end was cut by 6 bases, the J end by 6 bases, with 14 bases between. CDR1 SNHLY and CDR2 FYNNEI come from the germline V gene. This CDR3 spans 14 amino acids. The CDR3: CASRPGTADEKLFF. The CDR3 DNA reads TGTGCCAGCAGGCCCGGGACGGCGGATGAAAAACTGTTTTTT.

The V call is TRBV15, the J call TRBJ2-7; D not certain. V gave up 1 base and J gave up 5 bases, with 18 bases separating them. This CDR3 has 16 residues. The germline V gene has CDR1 LNHNV and CDR2 YYDKDF (reference sequence). The CDR3 region is CATSRVPDLIIDEQYF. Written as DNA, the CDR3 is TGTGCCACCAGCAGAGTGCCAGATCTCATTATTGACGAGCAGTACTTC.

The chain has TRBV29-1 and TRBJ2-5; D is unclear. V was clipped by 0 bases and J by 5 bases, with 16 bases between them. The germline V gene encodes CDR1 SQVTM and CDR2 ANQGSEA. CDR3 length: 15 amino acids. In DNA form, the CDR3 reads TGCAGCGTTGAAGATCTTCGAAGAGGTCGGGAGACCCAGTACTTC. Protein: CSVEDLRRGRETQYF.

V and J are TRBV28 and TRBJ2-7, with D unclear. This CDR3 has 16 residues. In germline, CDR1 is MDHEN, CDR2 SYDVKM. V lost 5 bases, J lost 1 base, and 18 bases lay in between. CDR3 bases: TGTGCCAGCAGTGCCTTGGGGAACACCCGATCCTACGAGCAGTACTTC. Amino acids: CASSALGNTRSYEQYF. Complete variable domain (other parts from reference TRBV28 and TRBJ2-7): DVKVTQSSRYLVKRTGEKVFLECVQDMDHENMFWYRQDPGLGLRLIYFSYDVKMKEKGDIPEGYSVSREKKERFSLILESASTNQTSMYLCASSALGNTRSYEQYFGPGTRLTVT.

The chain recombines TRBV10-3 with TRBJ2-3; D is ambiguous. The germline CDR1 and CDR2 sequences are ENHRY and SYGVKD. V lost 4 bases and J lost 2, with 13 bases in between. The CDR3 runs to 15 residues. The CDR3 nucleotides read TGTGCCATCAGTGGACAACCTCCCAACACAGATACGCAGTATTTT. Translating it yields CAISGQPPNTDTQYF.

V usage is TRBV28 and J usage is TRBJ2-1; a possible D gene is TRBD1 (6 bases). The CDR3 length is 17 residues. Trimming stripped 7 bases from V and 0 bases from J, with 19 bases between. Germline V gives CDR1 MDHEN, CDR2 SYDVKM. The CDR3, as DNA: TGTGCCAGCATCGAACAGGGAAGTTGGGGCTCCTACAATGAGCAGTTCTTC. It translates to CASIEQGSWGSYNEQFF.

V and J are TRBV7-6 and TRBJ2-6; D possibly matches TRBD1 or TRBD2 (5 bases each). Trimming removed 5 bases from V and 1 base from J, with 18 bases in between. CDR1 is SGHVS, CDR2 FNYEAQ, per germline. This CDR3 is built from 18 residues. In nucleotides, the CDR3 is TGTGCCAGCAGCCCGGGGCGGGCAGGGTGGTCTGGGGCCAACGTCCTGACTTTC. Protein product: CASSPGRAGWSGANVLTF.

This chain connects TRBV7-2 to TRBJ2-7, with a weak D call TRBD1 (6 bases). CDR1 and CDR2 (germline): SGHTA, FQGNSA. The CDR3 covers 14 residues. The V and J ends lost 3 bases and 2 bases respectively, with 11 bases between them. The CDR3 here is CASSLQGPTYEQYF. CDR3 in DNA: TGTGCCAGCAGCTTGCAGGGGCCCACCTACGAGCAGTACTTC.

The rearrangement links TRBV7-3 to TRBJ2-3, with D perhaps matching TRBD2 (6 bases). V lost 1 base to trimming and J lost 4 bases, with 12 bases between them. Germline values: CDR1 SGHTA, CDR2 FQGTGA. There are 15 residues in the CDR3. In nucleotides, the CDR3 is TGTGCCAGCAGCTTAATTTGGGGGGTAGCAGATACGCAGTATTTT. It codes for CASSLIWGVADTQYF.

To note about this clone: The conserved phenylalanine or tryptophan normally closing the CDR3 is absent here, so this likely arose from a read error. The limits of the CDR3 on the DNA are not certain, so only TCRdb's listed CDR3 is given. The chain joins TRBV5-4 to TRBJ2-3; TRBD2, as called in the table, went unchecked against the DNA. CDR1 and CDR2 from the germline V gene are SGHNT and YYREEE (reference sequence). With termini counted, the CDR3 has 13 amino acids. The CDR3 here is CASSLAGTSTPSL.

The chain joins TRBV5-1 to TRBJ2-3; 7 bases line up with TRBD1. V lost 7 bases and J lost 1; bases outside the gene matches: 9. CDR3 length: 15 amino acids. CDR1 is SGHRS and CDR2 is YFSETQ in the germline V gene. CDR3 protein: CASASPTGRTDTQYF. The CDR3 region has the DNA TGCGCCAGCGCCTCTCCGACAGGGCGCACAGATACGCAGTATTTT.

The chain employs TRBV7-2 and TRBJ2-2; TRBD1 is a possible D gene (5 bases). From germline, CDR1 is SGHTA and CDR2 FQGNSA. This CDR3 region has 15 residues. V was shortened by 4 bases and J by 0 bases, with 9 bases between the two germline ends. The CDR3 DNA reads TGTGCCAGCAGCTGGACAATCGCGAACACCGGGGAGCTGTTTTTT. As protein: CASSWTIANTGELFF.

The rearrangement joins TRBV5-1 to TRBJ2-3; 11 bases are shared with TRBD2. The CDR3 runs to 15 residues. Germline CDR1 reads SGHRS; CDR2 reads YFSETQ. V trimming: 5 bases; J trimming: 2 bases; junction bases outside the gene matches: 4. DNA of the CDR3: TGCGCCAGCAGGACTAGCGGGACTAACACAGATACGCAGTATTTT. Its protein product is CASRTSGTNTDTQYF.

The chain has TRBV7-9 and TRBJ1-2; perhaps TRBD1 as D (6 bases). Germline-derived CDR1 and CDR2 are SEHNR and FQNEAQ (reference sequence). V lost 5 bases to trimming and J lost 2 bases, with 18 bases between them. This CDR3 is 16 amino acids long. The CDR3 nucleotides read TGTGCCAGCAGCCCCGGGGGGGGCAGTAAAAACTATGGCTACACCTTC. Residues: CASSPGGGSKNYGYTF.

V and J are TRBV28 and TRBJ2-7; D call uncertain. Between the trimmed V and J ends, which lost 4 bases and 0 bases, there was a span of 13 bases. This CDR3 contains 15 residues. Germline CDR1 is MDHEN and CDR2 is SYDVKM. CDR3 sequence (DNA): TGTGCCAGCAGTTCCCCCGCGTACAGCTCCTACGAGCAGTACTTC. Its protein product is CASSSPAYSSYEQYF.

The rearrangement links TRBV10-3 to TRBJ2-7, with a possible D match to TRBD2 (6 bases). V was trimmed by 0 bases and J by 10 bases, leaving 10 bases between them. The CDR3 contains 12 residues. Germline V gene lookup returns CDR1 ENHRY and CDR2 SYGVKD. The CDR3 nucleotides read TGTGCCATCAGTGAGTCCCGGAGGGGACAGTACTTC. Encoded protein: CAISESRRGQYF.

Concerning this clone: A much larger clone differs from this one at a single base, so this may be a read error. The V call is TRBV5-1, the J call TRBJ2-2, with TRBD2 matching 13 bases. The CDR3 has 15 residues. The J segment lost 5 bases and the V segment lost 5 bases, leaving 3 bases of the junction unmatched. Germline V lookup: CDR1 SGHRS, CDR2 YFSETQ. CDR3 coding DNA: TGCGCCAGCAGAGGACTAGCGGGAGAAACCGGGGAGCTGTTTTTT. Its translation: CASRGLAGETGELFF.

V gene TRBV2 combines with J gene TRBJ2-7, with D possibly being TRBD2 (5 bases). Trimming pared 6 bases from V and 3 bases from J, leaving 9 bases between. CDR3 length: 12 residues. Germline V CDR1 and CDR2: SNHLY, FYNNEI. CDR3 in amino acids: CASRGDIYEQYF. The CDR3 nucleotides read TGTGCCAGCAGGGGAGATATCTACGAGCAGTACTTC.

There are many counts of this clone. CDR3 DNA: TGTGCCAGCCGCAGGGAAACAACCGGGGAGCTGTTTTTT. Translating it yields CASRRETTGELFF. V usage is TRBV2 and J usage is TRBJ2-2, with D possibly TRBD1 on 5 matching bases. V lost 8 bases and J lost 5, with 12 bases in between. The CDR3 totals 13 residues. CDR1 is SNHLY and CDR2 is FYNNEI in the germline V gene.

V usage is TRBV21-1 and J usage is TRBJ1-1. TRBV21-1 is noted as a pseudogene. The CDR3 sequence is 14 residues long. The CDR3 spells CASSKGGGGTEAFF. CDR3 in DNA: TGTGCCAGCAGCAAAGGGGGAGGGGGCACTGAAGCTTTCTTT.

This clone was observed a single time. The identical CDR3 is also encoded by other nucleotide sequences in the sample. The V gene is TRBV11-2, the J gene TRBJ2-7; the D is unclear. The V and J ends lost 0 bases and 3 bases respectively, with 6 bases between them. The CDR3 totals 13 residues. The germline CDR1 and CDR2 sequences are SGHAT and FQNNGV. The CDR3 reads CASSLDRVYEQYF. CDR3 sequence (DNA): TGTGCCAGCAGCTTAGATCGGGTCTACGAGCAGTACTTC.

This chain links TRBV28 with TRBJ2-2; 8 bases align to TRBD2. Germline trimming cut 7 bases from V and 0 bases from J; bases unmatched to any gene: 1. The germline CDR1 and CDR2 sequences are MDHEN and SYDVKM. This CDR3 region has 14 residues. The CDR3 sequence: CASNSGTNTGELFF. CDR3 coding DNA: TGTGCCAGCAATAGCGGGACGAACACCGGGGAGCTGTTTTTT.

This clone was observed a handful of times. The chain combines TRBV5-1 with TRBJ2-2, with 7 bases matching TRBD1. This CDR3 region has 14 residues. V shed 4 bases, J shed 4 bases, and the junction held 4 bases outside the gene matches. Germline lookup yields CDR1 SGHRS and CDR2 YFSETQ. The CDR3 loop reads CASSTGQTTGELFF. The CDR3 DNA reads TGCGCCAGCAGCACGGGACAGACCACCGGGGAGCTGTTTTTT.